This T cell receptor (beta chain) is from a study of CD8 T cells in ankylosing spondylitis. Study-wide findings and caveats: Significant enrichment of disease-linked clones was reportedly seen in matched ankylosing spondylitis synovial fluid.

TCRdb recomputed calls from the 5' RACE reads with MiXCR, one row per CDR3 protein. The sample lists around 120,000 distinct CDR3 sequences; roughly 13% were seen once. The ends lost 5 bases at V and 8 bases at J; junction bases unmatched: 11. CDR1 DFQATT and CDR2 SNEGSKA come from the germline V gene (reference sequence). There are 14 residues in the CDR3. This clonotype has a handful of counts. As yet, its antigen is unknown. The V gene is TRBV20-1, the J gene TRBJ2-1, with 8 nucleotides matching TRBD2. Sequenced: blood, either unsorted or a sorted T cell fraction (not recorded which). This TCR came from a female donor with ankylosing spondylitis or in good health (not recorded which). The CDR3 is CSALRLGLGDEQFF. DNA for the CDR3: TGCAGTGCTCTAAGGCTGGGACTAGGCGATGAGCAGTTCTTC.